This T cell receptor beta chain is drawn from a study of blood T cells in healthy people across ages. Overall study: Template-switching capture recovered about one barcoded beta molecule per two T cells.

Together with a sample-barcoded 5' primer, a J-beta primer mix was included in a second PCR lasting about 7 to 12 cycles. TCRdb used MiXCR to reprocess the 5' RACE reads, holding one entry per CDR3 protein. The table has over 550,000 distinct CDR3 sequences, around 31% seen once. Regarding this clonotype: A much larger clone sits a single nucleotide away, making a read error possible.

The V gene's germline CDR1 is SGHTA and CDR2 FQGTGA. This CDR3 region has 15 residues. The source is a woman older than 75 in good health. Sequenced sample: blood. The chain couples TRBV7-3 to TRBJ2-5; D call uncertain. The assigned J gene may be wrong: the sequence end matches TRBJ2-1 better. This CDR3 is CASSLIVASQETQFF. DNA of the CDR3: TGTGCCAGCAGCTTAATTGTGGCTTCCCAAGAGACCCAGTTCTTC.